This T cell receptor beta chain was recorded in a study of blood T cell repertoires in COVID-19. Trimming removed 2 bases at V and 5 bases at J, with 19 bases between. CDR1 LGHNA and CDR2 YSLEER come from the germline V gene. The CDR3 has 18 amino acids. This table comes from immunoSEQ multiplex PCR, and its TCRdb copy is limited to in-frame clones, with some not included. This repertoire shows about 54,000 clones, around 86% found once; its top ten account for 6.5% to 8%. Sequenced sample: peripheral blood. The chain recombines TRBV4-3 with TRBJ2-6; perhaps TRBD2 as D (6 bases). The sequence came from a man between 50 and 59 years old with active COVID-19. The CDR3 reads CASSQQHLPGLRANVLTF. The CDR3 DNA reads as TGCGCCAGCAGCCAACAACACTTACCGGGACTCAGGGCCAACGTCCTGACTTTC.